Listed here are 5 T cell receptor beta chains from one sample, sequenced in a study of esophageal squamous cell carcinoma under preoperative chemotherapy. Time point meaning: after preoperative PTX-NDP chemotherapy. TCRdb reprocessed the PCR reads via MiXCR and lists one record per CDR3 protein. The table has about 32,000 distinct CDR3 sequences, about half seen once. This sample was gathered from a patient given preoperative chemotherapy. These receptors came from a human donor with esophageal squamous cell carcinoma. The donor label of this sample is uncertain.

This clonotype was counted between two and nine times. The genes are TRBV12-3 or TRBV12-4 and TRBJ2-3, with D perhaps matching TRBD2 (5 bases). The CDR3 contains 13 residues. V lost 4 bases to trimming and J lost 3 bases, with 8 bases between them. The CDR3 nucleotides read TGTGCCAGCAGTTCAAAGCGGACAGATACGCAGTATTTT. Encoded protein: CASSSKRTDTQYF.

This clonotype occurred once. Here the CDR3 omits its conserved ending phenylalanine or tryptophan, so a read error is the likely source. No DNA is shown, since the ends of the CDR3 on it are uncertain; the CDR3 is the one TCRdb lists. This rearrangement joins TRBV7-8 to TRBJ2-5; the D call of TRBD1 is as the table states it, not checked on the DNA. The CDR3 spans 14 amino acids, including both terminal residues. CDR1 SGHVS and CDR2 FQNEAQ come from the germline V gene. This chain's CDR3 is CASIQGVAWKTQYS.

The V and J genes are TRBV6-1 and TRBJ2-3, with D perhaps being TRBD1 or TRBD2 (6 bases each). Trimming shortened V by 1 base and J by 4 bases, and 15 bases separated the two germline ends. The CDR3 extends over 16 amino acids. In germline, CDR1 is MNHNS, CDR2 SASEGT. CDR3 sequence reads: CASSEGGAPDADTQYF. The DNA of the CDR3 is TGTGCCAGCAGTGAAGGGGGGGCACCTGACGCAGATACGCAGTATTTT.

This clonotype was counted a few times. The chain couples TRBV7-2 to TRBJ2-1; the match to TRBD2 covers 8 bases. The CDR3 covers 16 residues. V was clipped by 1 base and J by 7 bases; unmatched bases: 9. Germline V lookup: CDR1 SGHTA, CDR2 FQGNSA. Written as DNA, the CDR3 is TGTGCCAGCAGCTTAGGTGGCAGGGCTAGCGGGAATGAGCAGTTCTTC. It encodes CASSLGGRASGNEQFF.

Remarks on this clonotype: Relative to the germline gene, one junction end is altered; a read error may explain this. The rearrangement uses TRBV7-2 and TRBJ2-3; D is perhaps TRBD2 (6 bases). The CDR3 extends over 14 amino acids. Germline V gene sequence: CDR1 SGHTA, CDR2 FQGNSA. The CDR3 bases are TGTGCGGGCAGCGCGGGGCGAAAAACAGAGACGCAGTATTTT. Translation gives CAGSAGRKTETQYF.